These 27 T cell receptor beta chains were all obtained from the same sample, sequenced in a study of T cell responses to AZD1222 COVID-19 vaccine. The protocol was immunoSEQ multiplex PCR, while the TCRdb copy is restricted to in-frame clones and leaves out a portion. The sample consists of around 130,000 clones, roughly nine tenths of them appearing once. The sample was peripheral blood, taken 28 days after the second AZD1222 dose. The source is an adult who received the AZD1222 COVID-19 vaccine.

The chain links TRBV21-1 to TRBJ2-7; the DNA was not compared with TRBD2, the D call given in the table. TRBV21-1 is a pseudogene segment. The CDR3 extends over 14 amino acids. The CDR3 loop is CAGGGILNSYEQYF. DNA for the CDR3: TGTGCCGGAGGTGGCATCCTAAATTCCTACGAGCAGTACTTC.

CDR3 in amino acids: CASRENTIYF. CDR3 in DNA: TGTGCCAGCAGGGAAAACACCATATATTTT. The V gene is TRBV28, the J gene TRBJ1-3; D is unresolved. Per the germline V gene, CDR1 is MDHEN and CDR2 is SYDVKM. V was pared by 6 bases and J by 6 bases, with 3 bases between. This CDR3 comprises 10 residues.

The CDR3 DNA reads as TGTGCCAGTACCCCCCCAAACTCCGGGGCCAACGTCCTGACTTTC. Translating it yields CASTPPNSGANVLTF. The genes are TRBV19 and TRBJ2-6; no reliable D call. The CDR3 loop spans 15 amino acids. Trimming removed 7 bases at V and 4 bases at J, with 14 bases between. CDR1 is LNHDA, CDR2 SQIVND, per germline (reference sequence).

The chain employs TRBV3-1 (or the pseudogene TRBV3-2) and TRBJ1-3; D unclear. Germline CDR1 is LGHDT and CDR2 is YNNKEL (reference sequence). The CDR3 sequence is 14 residues long. Deletions cut 1 base from V and 7 bases from J, with 11 bases between. The CDR3 coding sequence is TGTGCCAGCAGCCAAGGGCCCTCTGTCAACACCATATATTTT. This sequence encodes CASSQGPSVNTIYF.

This sequence joins TRBV9 and TRBJ2-1; D could derive from TRBD1 or TRBD2 (5 bases each). Trimming pared 2 bases from V and 4 bases from J, leaving 13 bases between. There are 15 residues in the CDR3. Germline CDR1 is SGDLS and CDR2 is YYNGEE. The CDR3 bases are TGTGCCAGCAGCGTTCTCTCGGGGCTTTACAATGAGCAGTTCTTC. Translated, it gives CASSVLSGLYNEQFF.

Comment on this clone: The CDR3 ends on some other residue instead of the conserved phenylalanine or tryptophan, so this is likely a read error. It is unclear where the CDR3 begins or ends on the DNA, so no DNA is shown, and the CDR3 is as TCRdb lists it. The chain carries TRBV30 and TRBJ1-2; the table's D gene call, TRBD1, was not cross checked with the DNA. Including both end residues, the CDR3 is 15 amino acids long. Germline CDR1 reads GTSNPN; CDR2 reads SVGIG (reference sequence). CDR3 residues: CAWSGIPGQGLSLFV.

The V gene is TRBV19, the J gene TRBJ1-2, with D possibly being TRBD1 (5 bases). Trimming shortened V by 6 bases and J by 4 bases, and 12 bases separated the two germline ends. The V gene's germline CDR1 is LNHDA and CDR2 SQIVND (reference sequence). This CDR3 comprises 13 residues. The CDR3 sequence: CASRGARSYGYTF. As DNA, the CDR3 is TGTGCCAGTAGAGGGGCCCGTAGCTATGGCTACACCTTC.

Of note for this clone: Its ends do not fully match the called genes, so a read error is possible. The chain couples TRBV13 to TRBJ2-3; D not certain. The length of the CDR3 is 14 residues. From germline, CDR1 is PRHDT and CDR2 FYEKMQ (reference sequence). CDR3 in DNA: TGTGCCAGCAGCTTAGGGCCGAGCACAAATACGCAGTATTTT. It yields the protein CASSLGPSTNTQYF.

This clone was picked up one time. V usage is TRBV4-1 and J usage is TRBJ2-5, with D perhaps TRBD1 (5 bases). CDR1 is MGHRA and CDR2 is YSYEKL in the germline V gene. The ends were cut back, 2 bases at V and 4 bases at J, with 14 bases in the middle. This CDR3 is built from 15 residues. The CDR3: CASSQRAGKRETQYF. The CDR3 bases are TGCGCCAGCAGCCAAAGGGCAGGGAAGAGAGAGACCCAGTACTTC.

V and J are TRBV7-8 and TRBJ2-7; TRBD2 matches 7 bases. Germline V gives CDR1 SGHVS, CDR2 FQNEAQ. CDR3 length: 14 amino acids. Losses at the gene ends were 7 bases for V and 2 bases for J; bases not matched to a gene: 8. The CDR3 coding sequence is TGTGCCAGCATCGGGGACTATCCTACCTACGAGCAGTACTTC. It codes for CASIGDYPTYEQYF.

V usage is TRBV10-3 and J usage is TRBJ1-2; D is possibly TRBD1 (6 bases). The CDR3 is 13 amino acids. CDR1 is ENHRY and CDR2 is SYGVKD in the germline V gene. V was trimmed by 1 base and J by 10 bases, leaving 13 bases between them. CDR3: CAISEWQQGLYTF. The CDR3 DNA reads as TGTGCCATCAGTGAGTGGCAACAGGGACTCTACACCTTC.

V is TRBV30 and J is TRBJ1-2; TRBD1 aligns across 7 bases. The V gene's germline CDR1 is GTSNPN and CDR2 SVGIG (reference sequence). The CDR3 length is 14 residues. V dropped 5 bases and J dropped 2; count of bases not matched to a gene: 8. Here the CDR3 reads CAWAYPGQNYGYTF. Written as DNA, the CDR3 is TGTGCCTGGGCCTACCCGGGACAGAACTATGGCTACACCTTC. Full variable domain (missing parts from reference TRBV30 and TRBJ1-2): SQTIHQWPATLVQPVGSPLSLECTVEGTSNPNLYWYRQAAGRGLQLLFYSVGIGQISSEVPQNLSASRPQDRQFILSSKKLLLSDSGFYLCAWAYPGQNYGYTFGSGTRLTVV.

The chain has TRBV10-2 and TRBJ2-1; weak D call: TRBD1 (6 bases). The length of the CDR3 is 17 residues. The V gene's germline CDR1 is WSHSY and CDR2 SAAADI. V was shortened by 6 bases and J by 0 bases, with 18 bases between the two germline ends. The CDR3 DNA sequence: TGCGCCAGCAGGACCGACAGGTCCGAAGGCTCCTACAATGAGCAGTTCTTC. This translates into CASRTDRSEGSYNEQFF.

The chain carries TRBV7-9 and TRBJ2-5, with a weak D call TRBD2 (6 bases). V shed 1 base and J shed 5 bases, with 11 bases lying between them. The CDR3 has 14 amino acids. Germline V gene data show CDR1 as SEHNR and CDR2 as FQNEAQ (reference sequence). The CDR3 DNA reads as TGTGCCAGCAGCTTAGGGGCAGGGAGGGAGACCCAGTACTTC. It yields the protein CASSLGAGRETQYF. Variable domain in full (rest from reference TRBV7-9 and TRBJ2-5): DTGVSQNPRHKITKRGQNVTFRCDPISEHNRLYWYRQTLGQGPEFLTYFQNEAQLEKSRLLSDRFSAERPKGSFSTLEIQRTEQGDSAMYLCASSLGAGRETQYFGPGTRLLVL.

The V gene is TRBV4-2, the J gene TRBJ1-2, with D perhaps matching TRBD1 (6 bases). CDR3 length: 14 amino acids. The ends were cut back, 1 base at V and 8 bases at J, with 14 bases in the middle. Germline-derived CDR1 and CDR2 are LGHNA and YNFKEQ. CDR3 protein: CASSQVGGHAGYTF. The CDR3 coding sequence is TGTGCCAGCAGCCAAGTAGGGGGGCATGCGGGCTACACCTTC.

V usage is TRBV18 and J usage is TRBJ2-7; D uncertain. The CDR3 is 14 amino acids. The germline gives CDR1 KGHSH, CDR2 LQKENI. The ends were cut back, 2 bases at V and 3 bases at J, with 11 bases in the middle. For the CDR3, the DNA is TGTGCCAGCTCACCAGCCCACAGTTTCTACGAGCAGTACTTC. Amino acid sequence: CASSPAHSFYEQYF.

This chain links TRBV28 with TRBJ2-7; 7 bases agree with TRBD1. The CDR3 spans 15 residues. V was clipped by 5 bases and J by 4 bases; unmatched bases: 11. Germline assignment: CDR1 MDHEN and CDR2 SYDVKM. The CDR3 loop reads CASSLLTTGTYEQYF. In DNA form, the CDR3 reads TGTGCCAGCAGTCTTCTAACGACAGGGACATACGAGCAGTACTTC.

The chain has TRBV19 and TRBJ2-3; TRBD2 aligns across 14 bases. V lost 3 bases, J lost 6 bases, and 5 bases stayed unmatched. CDR3 size: 16 residues. Germline CDR1 is LNHDA and CDR2 is SQIVND (reference sequence). In DNA, the CDR3 is TGTGCCAGTAGTATGAGACTAGCGGGGGGGCTGGATACGCAGTATTTT. Amino acid sequence: CASSMRLAGGLDTQYF.

The V and J genes are TRBV9 and TRBJ1-4; tentatively, D is TRBD1 (6 bases). In germline, CDR1 is SGDLS, CDR2 YYNGEE. The CDR3 contains 14 residues. Trimming shortened V by 2 bases and J by 8 bases, and 13 bases separated the two germline ends. The CDR3 DNA sequence: TGTGCCAGCAGCGTTTCACAGGGAGACGAAAAACTGTTTTTT. This sequence encodes CASSVSQGDEKLFF.

The chain has TRBV11-3 and TRBJ2-3; 8 bases fit TRBD2. CDR1 and CDR2 (germline): SGHNT, YENEEA. The J segment lost 0 bases and the V segment lost 1 base, leaving 6 bases of the junction unmatched. This CDR3 is 17 amino acids long. CDR3 sequence (DNA): TGTGCCAGCAGCTTAGGAGTAGCGGGGAGTAGCACAGATACGCAGTATTTT. Its protein product is CASSLGVAGSSTDTQYF.

The V call is TRBV29-1, the J call TRBJ2-3; no clear D gene. The germline V gene encodes CDR1 SQVTM and CDR2 ANQGSEA. V lost 6 bases, J lost 2 bases, and 6 bases lay in between. The CDR3 spans 11 residues. The CDR3 loop is CSVNPTDTQYF. The CDR3, as DNA: TGCAGCGTCAACCCCACAGATACGCAGTATTTT.

The chain couples TRBV15 to TRBJ1-4; possibly TRBD1 for D (5 bases). Germline values: CDR1 LNHNV, CDR2 YYDKDF (reference sequence). V was pared by 4 bases and J by 8 bases, with 17 bases between. The CDR3 consists of 15 residues. The CDR3 reads CATSITGARSEKLFF. CDR3 coding DNA: TGTGCCACCAGCATAACCGGGGCCCGTAGCGAAAAACTGTTTTTT.

The V gene is TRBV6-5, the J gene TRBJ1-1; D call uncertain. The V end was cut by 8 bases, the J end by 0 bases, with 13 bases between. The CDR3 extends over 14 amino acids. The germline V gene has CDR1 MNHEY and CDR2 SVGAGI. The DNA for the CDR3 is TGTGCCAGCGGGTCGATGACTTTGAACACTGAAGCTTTCTTT. Translation: CASGSMTLNTEAFF.

This clone was seen just once. V usage is TRBV29-1 and J usage is TRBJ1-3; maybe TRBD1 (5 bases). The ends were cut back, 5 bases at V and 4 bases at J, with 12 bases in the middle. Germline-derived CDR1 and CDR2 are SQVTM and ANQGSEA. The CDR3 is made up of 13 amino acids. CDR3 in amino acids: CSVHPGGGNTIYF. The CDR3 bases are TGCAGCGTTCATCCGGGGGGAGGAAACACCATATATTTT.

The chain recombines TRBV7-9 with TRBJ2-7, with D maybe TRBD1 (6 bases). This CDR3 has 14 residues. Germline assignment: CDR1 SEHNR and CDR2 FQNEAQ (reference sequence). The V gene lost 5 bases and the J gene lost 7 bases, with 18 bases spanning the gap. CDR3 region: CASSIDYRVWEQYF. CDR3 DNA: TGTGCCAGCAGCATCGACTACAGGGTCTGGGAGCAGTACTTC.

The chain joins TRBV29-1 to TRBJ1-1, with 9 bases aligning to TRBD1. Germline CDR1 and CDR2: SQVTM and ANQGSEA. The V segment lost 5 bases and the J segment 4 bases; nucleotides outside the gene matches: 8. The CDR3 totals 14 residues. CDR3 residues: CSVLRTGAGTEAFF. The CDR3 coding sequence is TGCAGCGTTTTACGGACAGGGGCTGGCACTGAAGCTTTCTTT.

This sequence joins TRBV7-9 and TRBJ2-1, with D maybe TRBD2 (6 bases). The germline V gene encodes CDR1 SEHNR and CDR2 FQNEAQ (reference sequence). The CDR3 loop spans 12 amino acids. V was pared by 4 bases and J by 8 bases, with 9 bases between. The CDR3 protein is CASSSTRDEQFF. The CDR3 DNA reads as TGTGCCAGCAGCTCGACTAGAGATGAGCAGTTCTTC.